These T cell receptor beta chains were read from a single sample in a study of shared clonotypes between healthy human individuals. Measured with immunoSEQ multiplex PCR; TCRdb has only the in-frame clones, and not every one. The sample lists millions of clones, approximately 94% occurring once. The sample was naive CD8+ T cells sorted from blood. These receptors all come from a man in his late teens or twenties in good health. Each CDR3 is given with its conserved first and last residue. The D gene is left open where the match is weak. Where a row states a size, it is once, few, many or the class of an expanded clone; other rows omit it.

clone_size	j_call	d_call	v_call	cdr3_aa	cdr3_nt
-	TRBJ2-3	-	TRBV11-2	CASSSGADTQYF	TGTGCCAGCAGCTCCGGGGCGGATACGCAGTATTTT
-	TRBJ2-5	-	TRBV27	CASSLSFWETQYF	TGTGCCAGCAGTTTATCGTTCTGGGAGACCCAGTACTTC
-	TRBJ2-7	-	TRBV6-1	CASSEGLLGLYYEQYF	TGTGCCAGCAGTGAAGGGCTCCTGGGTCTCTACTACGAGCAGTACTTC
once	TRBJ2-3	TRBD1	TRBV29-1	CSVTGGGNTDTQYF	TGCAGCGTTACAGGGGGCGGTAATACAGATACGCAGTATTTT
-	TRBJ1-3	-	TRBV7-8	CATGGAPSSGNTIYF	TGTGCCACGGGGGGGGCGCCGAGCTCTGGAAACACCATATATTTT
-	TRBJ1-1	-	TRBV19	CASSMSQGSTEAFF	TGTGCCAGTAGTATGAGTCAGGGGAGCACTGAAGCTTTCTTT
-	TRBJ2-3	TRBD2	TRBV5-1	CASTPRGTSGSSDTQYF	TGCGCCAGCACCCCCCGGGGCACGAGCGGGAGTTCAGATACGCAGTATTTT
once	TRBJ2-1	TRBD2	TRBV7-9	CASSLGLAIDEQFF	TGTGCCAGCAGCCTGGGACTAGCAATTGATGAGCAGTTCTTC
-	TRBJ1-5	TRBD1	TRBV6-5	CASSEGQGSQPQHF	TGTGCCAGCAGCGAGGGACAGGGTTCTCAGCCCCAGCATTTT
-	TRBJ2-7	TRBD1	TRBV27	CASSRWDRGSYEQYF	TGTGCCAGCAGCCGATGGGACAGGGGAAGCTACGAGCAGTACTTC
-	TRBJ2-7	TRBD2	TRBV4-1	CASSPLSGGSYEQYF	TGCGCCAGCAGCCCCCTTTCGGGGGGCTCCTACGAGCAGTACTTC